The rows below give T cell receptor beta chains drawn from one sample of a study of response to subunit inactivated influenza vaccine. TCRdb redid the calling of the RT-PCR reads with MiXCR, one entry per CDR3 protein. The sample consists of over 650,000 distinct CDR3 sequences, about 18% of them appearing once. Sequenced material: PBMCs from blood, taken about 5 days after vaccination. All receptors derive from a man in his forties or fifties who received an inactivated influenza vaccine. CDR3s include the opening cysteine and the closing phenylalanine or tryptophan. D genes are given only for firm matches. Some rows mark clone size as missing; the rest say once, few, many or name a class of expanded clone.

CASSPWTSGTYNEQFF	TGTGCCAGCAGCCCCTGGACTAGCGGGACCTACAATGAGCAGTTCTTC	-	16	TRBD2	TRBV3-1	TRBJ2-1
CASSQESGTEQYF	TGTGCCAGCAGCCAAGAATCAGGGACCGAGCAGTACTTC	few	13	-	TRBV4-2	TRBJ2-7
CAINQGGYGYTF	TGTGCCATCAACCAGGGGGGGTATGGCTACACCTTC	few	12	TRBD1	TRBV10-3	TRBJ1-2
CARGEANEKLFF	TGTGCCCGGGGGGAGGCTAATGAAAAACTGTTTTTT	-	12	-	TRBV24-1	TRBJ1-4
CASSQTRRPSYEQYF	TGTGCCAGCAGCCAAACCCGAAGACCTTCCTACGAGCAGTACTTC	once	15	-	TRBV3-1	TRBJ2-7
CASSLLGLAVSYNEQFF	TGTGCCAGCAGCCTCCTAGGGCTAGCGGTCTCCTACAATGAGCAGTTCTTC	-	17	TRBD2	TRBV7-2	TRBJ2-1
CASSQDSEETQYF	TGTGCCAGCAGCCAAGACAGCGAAGAGACCCAGTACTTC	-	13	-	TRBV5-4	TRBJ2-5
CASSPRQGRSNEQFF	TGTGCCAGCAGTCCCCGACAGGGAAGAAGCAATGAGCAGTTCTTC	few	15	TRBD1	TRBV12-3/TRBV12-4	TRBJ2-1
CASSQDLEQVGDEKLFF	TGTGCCAGCAGCCAAGATCTCGAACAGGTTGGAGATGAAAAACTGTTTTTT	many	17	-	TRBV4-2	TRBJ1-4
CSARPFEQFF	TGCAGTGCTAGACCCTTTGAGCAGTTCTTC	few	10	-	TRBV20-1	TRBJ2-1
CASSLVGGTTNTGELFF	TGTGCCAGCAGCTTAGTAGGGGGGACAACGAACACCGGGGAGCTGTTTTTT	few	17	-	TRBV7-9	TRBJ2-2
CASGRALSYEQYF	TGTGCCAGTGGGAGAGCTTTGTCATACGAGCAGTACTTC	few	13	-	TRBV11-2	TRBJ2-7